This TCR beta chain originates from a study of blood T cell repertoires in COVID-19. Study-level background: Sources were T cells, B-cell-depleted T cells, or PBMCs; the material itself was cDNA or gDNA.

The CDR3 extends over 13 amino acids. Trimming at V came to 4 bases and at J to 3 bases, leaving 5 bases not matched to a gene. Germline CDR1 GTSNPN, CDR2 SVGIG (reference sequence). The repertoire was sequenced with immunoSEQ multiplex PCR; TCRdb's copy has only in-frame clones and lacks some. The sample yields some 270,000 clones, approximately 85% seen once. The gene calls are TRBV30 and TRBJ2-7, with 8 bases aligning to TRBD1. This TCR derives from a human donor with COVID-19, enrolled during active disease. The donor label of this sample is uncertain. Sequenced sample: peripheral blood. CDR3 amino acids: CAWTGQEGYEQYF. CDR3 coding DNA: TGTGCCTGGACGGGACAGGAGGGCTACGAGCAGTACTTC. Drawing the rest from reference TRBV30 and TRBJ2-7, the complete variable domain is SQTIHQWPATLVQPVGSPLSLECTVEGTSNPNLYWYRQAAGRGLQLLFYSVGIGQISSEVPQNLSASRPQDRQFILSSKKLLLSDSGFYLCAWTGQEGYEQYFGPGTRLTVT.